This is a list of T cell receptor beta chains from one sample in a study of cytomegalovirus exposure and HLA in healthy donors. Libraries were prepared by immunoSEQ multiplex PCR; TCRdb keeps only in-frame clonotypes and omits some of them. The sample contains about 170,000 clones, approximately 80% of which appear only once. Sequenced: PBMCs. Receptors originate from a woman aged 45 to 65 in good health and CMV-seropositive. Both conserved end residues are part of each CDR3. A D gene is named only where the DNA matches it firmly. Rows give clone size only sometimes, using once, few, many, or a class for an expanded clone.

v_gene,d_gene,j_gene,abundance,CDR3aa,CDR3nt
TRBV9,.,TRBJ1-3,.,CASSRGGAQNTIYF,TGTGCCAGCAGCCGTGGGGGGGCCCAGAACACCATATATTTT
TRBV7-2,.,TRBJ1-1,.,CASSITSRSEAFF,TGTGCCAGCAGCATCACGAGCCGGAGTGAAGCTTTCTTT
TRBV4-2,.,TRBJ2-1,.,CASSLTSPHNEQFF,TGTGCCAGCAGCCTCACATCGCCCCACAATGAGCAGTTCTTC
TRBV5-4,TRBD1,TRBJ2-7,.,CATTMRTGRSYEQYF,TGTGCCACTACTATGAGGACAGGGAGGTCCTACGAGCAGTACTTC
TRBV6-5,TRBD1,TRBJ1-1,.,CASRGDRESTEAFF,TGTGCCAGCAGGGGAGACAGGGAGAGTACTGAAGCTTTCTTT
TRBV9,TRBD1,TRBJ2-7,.,CASSVGGQGSYEQYF,TGTGCCAGCAGCGTAGGCGGACAGGGCTCCTACGAGCAGTACTTC
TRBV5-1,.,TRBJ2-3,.,CASSPQGYYDTQYF,TGCGCCAGCAGCCCCCAGGGGTATTACGATACGCAGTATTTT
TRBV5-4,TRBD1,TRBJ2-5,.,CASSLLGGQGLSTQYF,TGTGCCAGCAGCTTGCTCGGGGGACAGGGATTGTCGACCCAGTACTTC
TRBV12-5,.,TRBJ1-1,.,CASGQEGSHTEAFF,TGTGCTAGTGGTCAAGAGGGCAGCCACACTGAAGCTTTCTTT
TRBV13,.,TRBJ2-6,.,CASSLSRANVLTF,TGTGCCAGCAGCCTTTCTAGGGCCAACGTCCTGACTTTC
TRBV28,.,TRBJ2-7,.,CASTLGATYEQYF,TGTGCCAGCACTCTGGGCGCTACCTACGAGCAGTACTTC
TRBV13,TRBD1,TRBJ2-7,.,CASSSSGTGVGMPYEQYF,TGTGCCAGCAGCTCCTCCGGGACAGGGGTGGGGATGCCCTACGAGCAGTACTTC
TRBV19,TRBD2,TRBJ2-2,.,CASSIVTLAGKNTGELFF,TGTGCCAGTAGTATCGTTACCCTAGCGGGAAAGAACACCGGGGAGCTGTTTTTT
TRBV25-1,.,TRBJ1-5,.,CASSGGLGQPQHF,TGTGCCAGCAGTGGCGGCCTTGGTCAGCCCCAGCATTTT
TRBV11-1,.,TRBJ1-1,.,CASSSNDLVGDTEAFF,TGTGCCAGCAGCTCTAACGACCTTGTCGGGGACACTGAAGCTTTCTTT
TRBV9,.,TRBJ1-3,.,CASSVVGAQGNTIYF,TGTGCCAGCAGCGTAGTGGGGGCGCAGGGAAACACCATATATTTT
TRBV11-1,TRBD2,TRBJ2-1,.,CASSLREGNEQFF,TGTGCCAGCAGCTTGCGGGAGGGGAATGAGCAGTTCTTC
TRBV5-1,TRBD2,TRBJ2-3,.,CATRDGGSLNTDTQYF,TGCGCCACCCGAGACGGGGGGAGCCTCAACACAGATACGCAGTATTTT
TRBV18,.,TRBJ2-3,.,CASSPPSLYGADTQYF,TGTGCCAGCTCACCACCGTCGCTATACGGTGCAGATACGCAGTATTTT
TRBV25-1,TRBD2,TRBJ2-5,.,CASSGTSGGAETQYF,TGTGCCAGCAGTGGGACTAGCGGGGGTGCGGAGACCCAGTACTTC
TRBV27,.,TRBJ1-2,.,CASSPLGGNYGYTF,TGTGCCAGCAGTCCGTTGGGGGGGAACTATGGCTACACCTTC
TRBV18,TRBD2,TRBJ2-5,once,CASSTWDAGGPLETQYF,TGTGCCAGCTCAACATGGGACGCGGGAGGGCCTCTAGAGACCCAGTACTTC
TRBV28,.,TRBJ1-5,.,CASSRDSLGSNQPQHF,TGTGCCAGCAGTCGGGACTCTCTTGGTAGCAATCAGCCCCAGCATTTT
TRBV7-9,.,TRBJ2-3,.,CASSRRGNRITDTQYF,TGTGCCAGCAGCAGGAGGGGAAACCGAATCACAGATACGCAGTATTTT
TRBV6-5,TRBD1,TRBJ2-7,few,CASSYDLTGIMNEQYF,TGTGCCAGCAGTTATGACCTGACAGGGATAATGAACGAGCAGTACTTC
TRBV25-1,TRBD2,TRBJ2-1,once,CASSGGTSEQQFF,TGTGCCAGCAGTGGGGGGACTAGCGAACAGCAGTTCTTC
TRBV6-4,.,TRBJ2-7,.,CASSEDDGDEQYF,TGTGCCAGCAGTGAAGATGACGGAGACGAGCAGTACTTC
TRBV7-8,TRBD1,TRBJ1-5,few,CASSSLTGGFEPQHF,TGTGCCAGCAGCTCGCTGACAGGGGGGTTTGAGCCCCAGCATTTT
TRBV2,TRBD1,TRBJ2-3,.,CASRQGPNTDTQYF,TGTGCCAGCAGACAGGGGCCGAACACAGATACGCAGTATTTT
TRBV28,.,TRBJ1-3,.,CASSFEQGRGNTIYF,TGTGCCAGCAGTTTTGAGCAGGGTAGGGGAAACACCATATATTTT
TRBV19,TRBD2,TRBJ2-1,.,CASRTTSGMRGNEQFF,TGTGCCAGTAGAACTACTAGCGGGATGAGGGGCAATGAGCAGTTCTTC
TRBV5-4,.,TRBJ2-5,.,CASSLGQGPGETQYF,TGTGCCAGCAGCTTGGGCCAGGGCCCCGGAGAGACCCAGTACTTC
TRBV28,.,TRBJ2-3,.,CASSSVGTSTDTQYF,TGTGCCAGCAGTTCCGTCGGGACTAGCACAGATACGCAGTATTTT
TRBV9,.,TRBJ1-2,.,CASSGGASYGYTF,TGTGCCAGCAGCGGCGGGGCCTCCTATGGCTACACCTTC
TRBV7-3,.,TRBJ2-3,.,CASSLYGTQVDTQYF,TGTGCCAGCAGCTTATATGGGACTCAGGTAGATACGCAGTATTTT
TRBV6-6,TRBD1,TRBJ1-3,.,CASSYARDRGGNTIYF,TGTGCCAGCAGTTACGCCCGGGACAGGGGAGGAAACACCATATATTTT
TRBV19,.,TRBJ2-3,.,CASSSPDTQYF,TGTGCCAGTAGCTCCCCCGATACGCAGTATTTT
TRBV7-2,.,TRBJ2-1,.,CASSTTPSSYNEQFF,TGTGCCAGCAGTACGACTCCGAGCTCCTACAATGAGCAGTTCTTC
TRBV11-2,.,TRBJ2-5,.,CASSLRLSGGEETQYF,TGTGCCAGCAGCCTCAGACTCTCCGGCGGGGAGGAGACCCAGTACTTC
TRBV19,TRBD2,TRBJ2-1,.,CASIGGLAGGQYNEQFF,TGTGCCAGCATTGGCGGCCTAGCGGGGGGCCAGTACAATGAGCAGTTCTTC
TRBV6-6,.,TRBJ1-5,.,CASSPDRDNQPQHF,TGTGCCAGCAGCCCCGACAGAGACAATCAGCCCCAGCATTTT
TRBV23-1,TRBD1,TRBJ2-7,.,CASSQPGQGLSEQYF,TGCGCCAGCAGTCAACCGGGACAGGGGTTGTCCGAGCAGTACTTC
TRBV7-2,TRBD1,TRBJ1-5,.,CASSLAGQGGQPQHF,TGTGCCAGCAGCTTAGCGGGACAGGGGGGACAGCCCCAGCATTTT
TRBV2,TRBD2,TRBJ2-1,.,CASRAGGSYNEQFF,TGTGCCAGCAGGGCGGGGGGCTCCTACAATGAGCAGTTCTTC
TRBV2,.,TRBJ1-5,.,CASAGSGVKNQPQHF,TGTGCCAGCGCTGGCTCGGGAGTTAAGAATCAGCCCCAGCATTTT
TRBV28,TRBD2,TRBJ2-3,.,CASSLYASTGTSGASTDTQYF,TGTGCCAGCAGTTTATATGCATCTACCGGGACTAGCGGGGCTAGCACAGATACGCAGTATTTT
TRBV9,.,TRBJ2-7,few,CASSETVGDSYEQYF,TGTGCCAGCAGCGAGACAGTAGGAGATTCCTACGAGCAGTACTTC
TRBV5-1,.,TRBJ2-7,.,CASSLRRGSYEQYF,TGCGCCAGCAGCCTGAGGCGTGGTTCCTACGAGCAGTACTTC
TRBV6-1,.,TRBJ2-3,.,CASSGVYGMGDTQYF,TGTGCCAGCAGTGGGGTTTACGGGATGGGAGATACGCAGTATTTT
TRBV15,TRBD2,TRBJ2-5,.,CATSPGGEGVVETQYF,TGTGCCACCAGCCCGGGAGGGGAGGGTGTCGTGGAGACCCAGTACTTC
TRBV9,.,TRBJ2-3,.,CASSVGNIAGTDTQYF,TGTGCCAGCAGCGTAGGAAATATAGCGGGCACAGATACGCAGTATTTT
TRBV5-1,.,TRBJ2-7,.,CASSLARGKLVYEQYF,TGCGCCAGCAGCTTGGCCAGAGGGAAACTTGTCTACGAGCAGTACTTC
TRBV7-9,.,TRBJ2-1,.,CASSLDWGGHEQFF,TGTGCCAGCAGCTTAGATTGGGGGGGCCATGAGCAGTTCTTC
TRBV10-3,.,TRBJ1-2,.,CAISELGLDGYTF,TGTGCCATCAGTGAGCTAGGACTCGATGGCTACACCTTC
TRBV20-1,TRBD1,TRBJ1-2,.,CRDGQDDGYTF,TGCAGAGACGGACAGGACGATGGCTACACCTTC